This note documents a single TCR beta chain sequence. This sample is part of a study of cytomegalovirus exposure and HLA in healthy donors. The table came from immunoSEQ multiplex PCR; TCRdb's copy has only in-frame clones and leaves some out. The sample holds roughly 100,000 clones; about nine tenths are singletons and the top ten take 1.8%. The specimen sequenced was PBMCs. This clonotype was obtained from a young woman in good health and CMV-seropositive.

CDR3 nucleotide sequence: TGTGCCAGCAGCTTACCGGGGTATGGCTACACCTTC. This gives the protein CASSLPGYGYTF. The rearrangement links TRBV5-8 to TRBJ1-2, with D unclear. Trimming pared 2 bases from V and 5 bases from J, leaving 7 bases between. CDR3 length: 12 amino acids. Germline CDR1 reads SGHTS; CDR2 reads YDEGEE.